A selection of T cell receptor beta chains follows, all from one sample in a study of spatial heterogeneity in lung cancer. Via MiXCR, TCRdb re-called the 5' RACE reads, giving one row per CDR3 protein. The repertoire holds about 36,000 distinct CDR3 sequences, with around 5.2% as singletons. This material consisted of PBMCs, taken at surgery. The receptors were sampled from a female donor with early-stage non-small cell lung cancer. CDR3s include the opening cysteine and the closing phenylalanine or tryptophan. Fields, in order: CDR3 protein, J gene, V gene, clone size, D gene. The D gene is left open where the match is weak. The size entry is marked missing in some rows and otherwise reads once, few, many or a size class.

CASSPPVAGGEQYF | TRBJ2-7 | TRBV18 | NA | NA
CASSVPGTSGSFNNEQFF | TRBJ2-1 | TRBV6-6 | few | TRBD2
CASSLEGRASSYEQYF | TRBJ2-7 | TRBV7-6 | NA | NA
CASSLALGGNNEQFF | TRBJ2-1 | TRBV7-2 | many | NA
CASSPGLAGDISYEQYF | TRBJ2-7 | TRBV4-2 | many | TRBD2
CASSAQGNYGYTF | TRBJ1-2 | TRBV11-1 | many | NA
CASSPRGFGNTIYF | TRBJ1-3 | TRBV7-8 | many | NA
CASRATGRSYGYTF | TRBJ1-2 | TRBV5-8 | many | NA
CSASQGNSNQPQHF | TRBJ1-5 | TRBV20-1 | many | NA
CASSATGSVYGYTF | TRBJ1-2 | TRBV5-1 | many | TRBD1
CASSLLAGTDTQYF | TRBJ2-3 | TRBV7-2 | many | NA
CASSVEQGLGQFF | TRBJ2-1 | TRBV7-8 | few | TRBD1
CASSQVLRGRRNSPLHF | TRBJ1-6 | TRBV4-1 | many | TRBD1
CASSEDHHSGYYGYTF | TRBJ1-2 | TRBV6-1 | many | NA
CATSDHPSETVSTDTQYF | TRBJ2-3 | TRBV24-1 | few | NA
CAWSPTVHSYNSPLHF | TRBJ1-6 | TRBV30 | NA | NA
CSASPGLPVTDTQYF | TRBJ2-3 | TRBV20-1 | NA | NA
CSASRTYKETQYF | TRBJ2-5 | TRBV20-1 | many | NA
CASRRQGSGKTQYF | TRBJ2-5 | TRBV2 | many | NA
CASSLPGGGKANEKLFF | TRBJ1-4 | TRBV7-9 | many | TRBD1
CASIGGSPGYNEQFF | TRBJ2-1 | TRBV28 | few | TRBD2
CASSIDIGRRAEQFF | TRBJ2-1 | TRBV19 | many | NA
CASSLPLGTQYF | TRBJ2-3 | TRBV7-6 | many | NA
CASSRQGAEETQYF | TRBJ2-5 | TRBV11-3 | many | TRBD1
CASSLRELATNEKLFF | TRBJ1-4 | TRBV5-4 | many | NA
CASSFGLAGGGEQYF | TRBJ2-7 | TRBV13 | many | TRBD2
CASSFARTGELFF | TRBJ2-2 | TRBV11-3 | NA | NA
CASSVQGPTNTGELFF | TRBJ2-2 | TRBV6-2/TRBV6-3 | NA | TRBD1
CASILQGSTGELFF | TRBJ2-2 | TRBV6-1 | many | NA
CSATPSAGDGETQYF | TRBJ2-5 | TRBV20-1 | many | TRBD2
CASSDTGTSALETQYF | TRBJ2-5 | TRBV2 | many | TRBD2
CASSSTGIATIYF | TRBJ1-3 | TRBV28 | many | TRBD1
CASSLEFNYGYTF | TRBJ1-2 | TRBV5-6 | few | NA
CASSSQETQYF | TRBJ2-5 | TRBV7-2 | many | NA
CSATDPSGPGEQYF | TRBJ2-7 | TRBV20-1 | many | TRBD2
CASSRSSTNEKLFF | TRBJ1-4 | TRBV18 | NA | NA
CASSMMPTIGETQYF | TRBJ2-5 | TRBV2 | few | NA
CASNTGGPKWGYNEQFF | TRBJ2-1 | TRBV9 | NA | NA
CASSAGRGTEAFF | TRBJ1-1 | TRBV2 | NA | NA